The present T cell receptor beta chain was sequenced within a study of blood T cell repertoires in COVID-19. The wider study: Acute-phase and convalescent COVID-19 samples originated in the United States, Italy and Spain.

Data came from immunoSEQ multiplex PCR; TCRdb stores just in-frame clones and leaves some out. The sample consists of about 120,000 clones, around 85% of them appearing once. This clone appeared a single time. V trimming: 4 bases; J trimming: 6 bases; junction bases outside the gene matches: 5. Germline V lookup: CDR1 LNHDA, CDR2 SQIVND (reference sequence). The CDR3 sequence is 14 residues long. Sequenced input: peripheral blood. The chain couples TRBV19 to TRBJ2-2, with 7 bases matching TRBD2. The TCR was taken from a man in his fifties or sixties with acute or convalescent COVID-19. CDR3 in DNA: TGTGCCAGTAGTACCAGGACTAGTCCCGGGGAGCTGTTTTTT. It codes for CASSTRTSPGELFF.